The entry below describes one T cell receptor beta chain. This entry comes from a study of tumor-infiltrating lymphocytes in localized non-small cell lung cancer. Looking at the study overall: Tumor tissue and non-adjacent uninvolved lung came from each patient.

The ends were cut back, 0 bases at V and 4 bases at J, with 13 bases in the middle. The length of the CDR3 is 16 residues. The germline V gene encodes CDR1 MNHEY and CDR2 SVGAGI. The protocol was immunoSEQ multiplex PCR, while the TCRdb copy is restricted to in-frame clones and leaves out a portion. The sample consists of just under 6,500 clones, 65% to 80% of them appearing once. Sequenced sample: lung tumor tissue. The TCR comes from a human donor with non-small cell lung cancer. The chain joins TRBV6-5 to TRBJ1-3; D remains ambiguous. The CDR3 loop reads CASSYSGNLWGNTIYF. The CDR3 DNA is TGTGCCAGCAGTTACTCCGGGAACCTCTGGGGAAACACCATATATTTT.